This passage covers 32 T cell receptor beta chains from one sample sequenced in a study of CD8+ T cells in alopecia areata. Extraction and reverse transcription of RNA yielded cDNA as the sequencing template. This table comes from immunoSEQ multiplex PCR, and its TCRdb copy is limited to in-frame clones, with some not included. Of some 200,000 clones listed, 45% to 70% were seen once; the top ten hold around 5%. Sequencing input: CD8+ T cells sorted from blood. The receptors were sampled from a human donor in good health.

The chain carries TRBV27 and TRBJ2-6; D is ambiguous. Germline loops: CDR1 MNHEY, CDR2 SMNVEV (reference sequence). Trimming cost V 3 bases and J 0 bases, with 12 bases left between them. The length of the CDR3 is 17 residues. CDR3 region: CASSFKQATSGANVLTF. The CDR3 nucleotides read TGTGCCAGCAGTTTCAAGCAGGCGACCTCTGGGGCCAACGTCCTGACTTTC.

This clone was observed once. The gene calls are TRBV5-6 and TRBJ1-1; D gene unclear. The V gene lost 0 bases and the J gene lost 0 bases, with 12 bases spanning the gap. The CDR3 is 16 amino acids. Germline CDR1 SGHDT, CDR2 YYEEEE. CDR3 sequence: CASSLEPAGMNTEAFF. CDR3 sequence (DNA): TGTGCCAGCAGCTTGGAACCCGCAGGCATGAACACTGAAGCTTTCTTT.

This clone was picked up many times. This sample includes further DNA sequences coding for the same CDR3. V usage is TRBV29-1 and J usage is TRBJ2-7; D remains unclear. Deletions cut 2 bases from V and 3 bases from J, with 8 bases between. The CDR3 extends over 12 amino acids. Germline V gives CDR1 SQVTM, CDR2 ANQGSEA. CDR3 protein: CSVELRDYEQYF. Here the CDR3 DNA reads TGCAGCGTTGAACTCAGAGACTACGAGCAGTACTTC.

This rearrangement joins TRBV5-1 to TRBJ2-1, with 10 bases that match TRBD1. The CDR3 is made up of 15 amino acids. Losses at the gene ends were 4 bases for V and 4 bases for J; bases not matched to a gene: 5. CDR1 and CDR2 (germline): SGHRS, YFSETQ. CDR3 in amino acids: CASSRGQGVYNEQFF. DNA for the CDR3: TGCGCCAGCAGCCGCGGACAGGGGGTTTACAATGAGCAGTTCTTC.

The count of this clone is one. The chain couples TRBV6-4 to TRBJ1-2; D call uncertain. Germline lookup yields CDR1 MRHNA and CDR2 SNTAGT. This CDR3 has 13 residues. V lost 4 bases, J lost 0 bases, and 6 bases lay in between. CDR3 in amino acids: CASSARTNYGYTF. The CDR3 region has the DNA TGTGCCAGCAGTGCCAGAACTAACTATGGCTACACCTTC.

The CDR3 loop is CASSSRPVNYGYTF. DNA of the CDR3: TGTGCCAGCAGCTCCCGTCCCGTTAACTATGGCTACACCTTC. V usage is TRBV7-9 and J usage is TRBJ1-2; no clear D gene. V lost 4 bases and J lost 1, with 10 bases in between. The CDR3 sequence is 14 residues long. In germline, CDR1 is SEHNR, CDR2 FQNEAQ (reference sequence).

The chain combines TRBV15 with TRBJ2-2; 8 bases map to TRBD1. Germline V gene data show CDR1 as LNHNV and CDR2 as YYDKDF (reference sequence). The CDR3 has 14 residues. J was trimmed by 5 bases and V by 5 bases; bases with no gene match: 4. The CDR3 coding sequence is TGTGCCACCAGCGCCAGGGGGCAAACCGGGGAGCTGTTTTTT. As protein: CATSARGQTGELFF.

The table lists this clone with a few counts. V and J are TRBV25-1 and TRBJ2-5; no clear D gene. The CDR3 runs 13 residues. In germline, CDR1 is MGHDK, CDR2 SYGVNS. V was trimmed by 2 bases and J by 1 base, leaving 5 bases between them. In nucleotides, the CDR3 is TGTGCCAGCAGTGAAGATCTCCAAGAGACCCAGTACTTC. Its protein product is CASSEDLQETQYF.

V is TRBV9 and J is TRBJ2-1, with TRBD1 matching over 10 bases. Germline loops: CDR1 SGDLS, CDR2 YYNGEE. V lost 4 bases and J lost 9; bases outside the gene matches: 10. The CDR3 extends over 15 amino acids. Written as DNA, the CDR3 is TGTGCCAGCAGCCCCGCCGGGACAGGGGTAGGTGAGCAGTTCTTC. Translated: CASSPAGTGVGEQFF.

This clone turned up a few times. The chain recombines TRBV29-1 with TRBJ2-1; D may be TRBD1 or TRBD2 (5 bases each). The CDR3 length is 14 residues. Germline CDR1 reads SQVTM; CDR2 reads ANQGSEA. The ends were cut back, 3 bases at V and 3 bases at J, with 12 bases in the middle. The CDR3 sequence: CSVEGTENYNEQFF. The CDR3 bases are TGCAGCGTTGAGGGGACGGAAAACTACAATGAGCAGTTCTTC.

This chain uses TRBV29-1 with TRBJ2-3, with a possible D match to TRBD1 (6 bases). Trimming removed 0 bases from V and 5 bases from J, with 15 bases in between. The CDR3 is 15 amino acids. The germline CDR1 and CDR2 sequences are SQVTM and ANQGSEA. The CDR3 spells CSVEDPGTPEDTQYF. The CDR3, as DNA: TGCAGCGTTGAAGACCCCGGGACACCCGAAGATACGCAGTATTTT.

The V gene is TRBV30, the J gene TRBJ1-5; 7 nucleotides align to TRBD1. Per the germline V gene, CDR1 is GTSNPN and CDR2 is SVGIG (reference sequence). The CDR3 consists of 13 residues. After removal of 4 bases from V and 1 base from J, the junction contained 1 base not matched to a gene. CDR3 in amino acids: CAWTGGSNQPQHF. In nucleotides, the CDR3 is TGTGCCTGGACAGGGGGGAGCAATCAGCCCCAGCATTTT.

This clone was recorded a few times. V is TRBV29-1 and J is TRBJ2-1, with D hard to call. Between the trimmed V and J ends, which lost 1 base and 4 bases, there was a span of 8 bases. The CDR3 is 13 amino acids. Germline V lookup: CDR1 SQVTM, CDR2 ANQGSEA. This CDR3 is CSVEGVKYNEQFF. CDR3 sequence (DNA): TGCAGCGTTGAAGGGGTGAAATACAATGAGCAGTTCTTC.

The chain uses TRBV4-1 and TRBJ2-2; D tentatively fits TRBD1 or TRBD2 (5 bases each). This CDR3 is 16 amino acids long. V was pared by 1 base and J by 2 bases, with 11 bases between. Germline V gene lookup returns CDR1 MGHRA and CDR2 YSYEKL. The CDR3 sequence: CASSQGGAVNTGELFF. In nucleotides, the CDR3 is TGCGCCAGCAGCCAAGGAGGGGCCGTAAACACCGGGGAGCTGTTTTTT.

There are a few counts of this clone. The CDR3 DNA reads as TGTGCCAGCAGCAATTCCAGCGGGACGGTCGGCGAGCAGTACTTC. Protein sequence: CASSNSSGTVGEQYF. The chain is built from TRBV7-9 and TRBJ2-7; 7 bases line up with TRBD2. Unmatched junction bases numbered 13, after V lost 5 bases and J lost 6 bases. The length of the CDR3 is 15 residues. Germline V CDR1 and CDR2: SEHNR, FQNEAQ (reference sequence).

J is TRBJ1-2 and V is TRBV29-1; 7 bases map to TRBD1. In germline, CDR1 is SQVTM, CDR2 ANQGSEA. V was pared by 1 base and J by 5 bases, with 7 bases of the junction left unmatched. CDR3 length: 14 amino acids. The CDR3 loop reads CSVEGTQGGYGYTF. DNA of the CDR3: TGCAGCGTTGAAGGCACGCAGGGGGGGTATGGCTACACCTTC.

This rearrangement joins TRBV19 to TRBJ2-7; 7 bases map to TRBD2. Germline assignment: CDR1 LNHDA and CDR2 SQIVND (reference sequence). The CDR3 loop spans 15 amino acids. With V trimmed by 6 bases and J by 4 bases, 12 bases remained unmatched. DNA of the CDR3: TGTGCCAGTAGCTCAACGGGACTAAAATTGTACGAGCAGTACTTC. Protein product: CASSSTGLKLYEQYF.

The V and J genes are TRBV28 and TRBJ1-2; TRBD1 is a possible D gene (6 bases). Deletions cut 5 bases from V and 4 bases from J, with 14 bases between. The CDR3 has 14 residues. The germline V gene encodes CDR1 MDHEN and CDR2 SYDVKM. This chain's CDR3 is CASSATEDSYGYTF. CDR3 sequence (DNA): TGTGCCAGCAGTGCGACGGAGGACAGCTATGGCTACACCTTC.

This chain uses TRBV27 with TRBJ2-1, with TRBD1 identical over 9 bases. Trimming cost V 7 bases and J 2 bases; bases outside gene matches: 12. Germline CDR1 reads MNHEY; CDR2 reads SMNVEV (reference sequence). The CDR3 has 17 amino acids. CDR3 nucleotides: TGTGCCAGCACTCCCGATAACAGGGGGCAAGCCTACAATGAGCAGTTCTTC. It codes for CASTPDNRGQAYNEQFF.

This chain links TRBV14 with TRBJ1-1; unclear D gene. V was shortened by 1 base and J by 0 bases, with 6 bases between the two germline ends. This CDR3 region has 14 residues. Germline loops: CDR1 SGHDN, CDR2 FVKESK. As DNA, the CDR3 is TGTGCCAGCAGCCAAGCCAGGTTGAACACTGAAGCTTTCTTT. The encoded protein is CASSQARLNTEAFF.

This chain connects TRBV29-1 to TRBJ1-2; 8 nucleotides match TRBD1. There are 14 residues in the CDR3. Trimming cost V 0 bases and J 8 bases; bases outside gene matches: 8. Germline loops: CDR1 SQVTM, CDR2 ANQGSEA. Written as DNA, the CDR3 is TGCAGCGTTGAAGAACGGACAGGGAGGTCCGGCTACACCTTC. It codes for CSVEERTGRSGYTF.

The rearrangement joins TRBV5-1 to TRBJ1-1; D uncertain. The CDR3 covers 13 residues. Germline CDR1 SGHRS, CDR2 YFSETQ. V was clipped by 4 bases and J by 1 base, with 8 bases between them. CDR3 in amino acids: CASSDIGNTEAFF. CDR3 coding DNA: TGCGCCAGCAGCGACATTGGGAACACTGAAGCTTTCTTT.

The table lists this clone with a few counts. V and J are TRBV14 and TRBJ1-2, with D possibly TRBD1 on 6 matching bases. Germline CDR1 reads SGHDN; CDR2 reads FVKESK. CDR3 size: 15 residues. The V and J ends lost 3 bases and 6 bases respectively, with 17 bases between them. CDR3 loop: CASSHVQGGEDGYTF. In nucleotides, the CDR3 is TGTGCCAGCAGCCACGTCCAAGGGGGAGAGGATGGCTACACCTTC. The full variable domain, rest sourced from reference TRBV14 and TRBJ1-2, is EAGVTQFPSHSVIEKGQTVTLRCDPISGHDNLYWYRRVMGKEIKFLLHFVKESKQDESGMPNNRFLAERTGGTYSTLKVQPAELEDSGVYFCASSHVQGGEDGYTFGSGTRLTVV.

CDR3 region: CAWNQGASTDTQYF. The CDR3 nucleotides read TGTGCCTGGAATCAGGGGGCGAGCACAGATACGCAGTATTTT. This chain connects TRBV30 to TRBJ2-3; 8 bases fit TRBD1. The V segment lost 4 bases and the J segment 0 bases; nucleotides outside the gene matches: 3. The CDR3 covers 14 residues. Germline CDR1 GTSNPN, CDR2 SVGIG (reference sequence).

This clone has more than one count but fewer than ten. The chain combines TRBV6-6 with TRBJ1-1; D unclear. The ends were cut back, 6 bases at V and 5 bases at J, with 16 bases in the middle. This CDR3 is built from 14 residues. The germline CDR1 and CDR2 sequences are MNHNY and SVGAGI (reference sequence). CDR3 bases: TGTGCCAGCAGCGACCGGGCGTTGTTGACTGAAGCTTTCTTT. The encoded protein is CASSDRALLTEAFF.

A few counts support this clone. This chain uses TRBV4-1 with TRBJ1-3; D is possibly TRBD1 (5 bases). The ends were cut back, 3 bases at V and 4 bases at J, with 10 bases in the middle. The CDR3 sequence is 14 residues long. Germline CDR1 reads MGHRA; CDR2 reads YSYEKL. CDR3 in DNA: TGCGCCAGCAGCCATCAGGGCGAGGGAAACACCATATATTTT. Translation gives CASSHQGEGNTIYF.

The chain couples TRBV29-1 to TRBJ2-1; TRBD1 agrees at 7 bases. Germline CDR1 is SQVTM and CDR2 is ANQGSEA. The CDR3 extends over 13 amino acids. The trim removed 6 bases at V and 5 bases at J, leaving 7 bases unmatched. This chain's CDR3 is CSVWTGTNNEQFF. As DNA, the CDR3 is TGCAGCGTCTGGACAGGCACGAACAATGAGCAGTTCTTC.

This clone has only a few counts. The V and J genes are TRBV7-9 and TRBJ2-7, with no clear D. This CDR3 has 12 amino acids. Germline loops: CDR1 SEHNR, CDR2 FQNEAQ (reference sequence). V was pared by 5 bases and J by 3 bases, with 8 bases between. The CDR3 DNA is TGTGCCAGCAGCCCCGAGCACTACGAGCAGTACTTC. Translating gives CASSPEHYEQYF.

This clone was observed a few times. The V call is TRBV29-1, the J call TRBJ2-5, with D unclear. Deletions cut 8 bases from V and 5 bases from J, with 9 bases between. The length of the CDR3 is 10 residues. CDR1 is SQVTM, CDR2 ANQGSEA, per germline. CDR3 in DNA: TGCAGCTCCGGTGGCGAGACCCAGTACTTC. This sequence encodes CSSGGETQYF.

This clone was recorded a few times. The chain recombines TRBV7-9 with TRBJ2-3; the D call may be TRBD1 or TRBD2 (5 bases each). With 9 bases removed from V and 1 base from J, the gap between germline ends came to 14 bases. CDR3 size: 14 residues. The germline V gene has CDR1 SEHNR and CDR2 FQNEAQ (reference sequence). The CDR3 DNA sequence: TGTGCCAGTACCGAGCAGGGACGCACAGATACGCAGTATTTT. As protein: CASTEQGRTDTQYF.

The chain joins TRBV4-1 to TRBJ1-2, with 10 bases matching TRBD1. This CDR3 has 15 amino acids. Per germline, CDR1 MGHRA and CDR2 YSYEKL. V dropped 3 bases and J dropped 6; count of bases not matched to a gene: 7. In DNA form, the CDR3 reads TGCGCCAGCAGCCACCTGACAGGGGGCGATGATGGCTACACCTTC. This translates into CASSHLTGGDDGYTF.

In the case of this clone: Additional DNA sequences in this sample encode the identical CDR3. V usage is TRBV4-1 and J usage is TRBJ2-7, with 7 bases fitting TRBD1. Germline CDR1 and CDR2: MGHRA and YSYEKL. The CDR3 has 13 residues. V was clipped by 1 base and J by 5 bases; unmatched bases: 2. CDR3 sequence reads: CASSQVGTDEQYF. The CDR3 DNA reads TGCGCCAGCAGCCAAGTCGGGACAGACGAGCAGTACTTC.